A single T cell receptor beta chain is shown here with its context. This clonotype was found many times. Its cognate antigen has yet to be identified. No base quality information exists; no much larger clone differs at one position. These data come from a study of T-cell reconstitution after alpha-beta-depleted transplantation in children (dated by TCRdb to the mid-2010s). For the wider study: The study quantitatively tracked T-cell immune reconstitution after TCRalphabeta/CD19-depleted allogeneic hematopoietic cell transplantation in children using TCR repertoire profiling. Points the paper makes about the study in general: The apparently early recovery of alphabetaT-cell counts about two months after transplant reportedly depended on only several hundred rapidly expanded clones that came from non-depleted graft cells. Hyperexpanded clone frequencies declined over subsequent months; after one year, T-cell counts and TCRbeta diversity were mostly attributed to newly produced T cells. In some patients, the high TCRbeta diversity seen at day 60 was put down to recipient T cells and intrathymic progenitors that had survived conditioning.

The time point label for this specimen denotes: day 60 (about 2 months) after transplantation. The intended sense of this specimen's treatment or condition label: allogeneic hematopoietic cell transplantation with graft depleted of TCRalphabeta T cells and CD19 B cells. The transplant recipients were children given TCRalphabeta/CD19-depleted allogeneic hematopoietic cell grafts. Trimming accounts for 6 bases at V and 0 bases at J, while the number of junction bases matched to no gene is 5. According to the germline V gene, CDR1 reads MNHNS and CDR2 reads SASEGT. The CDR3, cysteine through phenylalanine, is 15 amino acids long. Kept here is only the CDR3 DNA, which spans 45 bases and is read in frame from base 1. Library construction relied on PCR. The data were produced on an Illumina HiSeq 2500. TCR libraries were prepared with molecular barcoding, using unique molecular identifiers to normalize TCRbeta repertoire quantification. TCRdb reworked the public reads: Q25 trimming with fastp, MiXCR clone assembly, productive beta chains retained. Entries that share a CDR3 protein sequence are merged under the most common genes and DNA. The sample has around 30,000 distinct CDR3 sequences on record, roughly 6.5% of them singletons. The top ten clonotypes cover roughly a quarter of the sample.

Recombination connected TRBV6-1 to TRBJ2-1, with 7 bases in between that match TRBD2. This clonotype was obtained from a child less than two years old who had a stem cell transplant for acute myeloid leukemia, so the T cells may come from the graft donor. The source was peripheral blood, collected 60 days after TCRalphabeta/CD19-depleted stem cell transplant. The DNA reads TGTGCCAGCAGGGCTAGCGGACGCTCCTACAATGAGCAGTTCTTC. This codes for CASRASGRSYNEQFF.